This T cell receptor (beta chain) was sequenced for a study of cytomegalovirus exposure and HLA in healthy donors. Per the germline V gene, CDR1 is SGHDT and CDR2 is YYEEEE. CDR3 length: 16 amino acids. The ends were cut back, 4 bases at V and 4 bases at J, with 18 bases in the middle. Whole-study results and caveats: Solely CMV serostatus was available to characterize immune exposure.

Concerning this clone itself: Antigen specificity is unknown.

Use of 60 Vbeta and 13 Jbeta primers characterized the PCR. Some clones are missing from TCRdb's copy, which holds only in-frame ones; the method was immunoSEQ multiplex PCR. Of roughly 140,000 clones in the sample, under 85% were seen once. The material sequenced was PBMCs. The J gene is TRBJ1-3, the V gene TRBV5-6; D uncertain. The sequence was collected from a woman between 40 and 55 years old in good health and CMV-seropositive. The CDR3: CASSRYQESEGNTIYF. In nucleotides, the CDR3 is TGTGCCAGCAGCCGATACCAGGAATCGGAAGGAAACACCATATATTTT.